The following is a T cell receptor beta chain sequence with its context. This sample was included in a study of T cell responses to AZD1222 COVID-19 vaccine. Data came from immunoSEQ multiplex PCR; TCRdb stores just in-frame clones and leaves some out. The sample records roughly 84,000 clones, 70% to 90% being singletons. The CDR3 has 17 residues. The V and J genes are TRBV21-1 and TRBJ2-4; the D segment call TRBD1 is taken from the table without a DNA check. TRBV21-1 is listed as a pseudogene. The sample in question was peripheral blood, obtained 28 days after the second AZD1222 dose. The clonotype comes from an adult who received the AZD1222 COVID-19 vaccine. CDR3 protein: CAATQGQKYRAKNIQYF. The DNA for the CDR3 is TGTGCCGCTACTCAGGGGCAAAAGTATCGGGCCAAAAACATTCAGTACTTC.